This T cell receptor beta chain was obtained from a study of OX40 agonist ivuxolimab in advanced cancers. For the wider study: Ivuxolimab was a fully human IgG2 agonistic monoclonal antibody targeting the costimulatory receptor OX40 (CD134). Intravenous ivuxolimab was administered to patients every 2 weeks at six dose levels: 0.01, 0.1, 0.3, 1.5, 3 and 10 mg/kg. In the dose-escalation cohort, 82.7% of patients were male, and the mean age was approximately 60 years, with a range of about 20 to 90. Prior anti-PD-1, anti-PD-L1 or anti-CTLA-4 therapy was permitted, and checkpoint inhibitors had been received by more than 35% of dose-escalation patients. Peripheral TCRbeta sequencing was intended to test whether TCR sequence diversity was altered and clonal T-cell expansion was caused by ivuxolimab. Of the 50 to 55 patients in dose escalation, 19 had hepatocellular carcinoma, about 15 had melanoma, 9 had renal cell carcinoma and 9 had head and neck cancer. The monotherapy dose-escalation portion (N ≈ 50 patients) of the phase I ivuxolimab trial is reported in the paper. Three dose-escalation patients achieved partial responses, one with hepatocellular carcinoma and two with cutaneous melanoma. The full study reports these points: In partial responders in the 0.1-3.0 mg/kg groups, normalized peripheral clonal expansion was found to be among the lowest, especially among CD8+ T cells. The antigen specificity of the clonally expanded peripheral T cells was not determined. Clonal expansion of both CD4+ and CD8+ blood T cells was observed from baseline to week 6 at doses 0.1 to 3.0 mg/kg. Low levels of normalized T-cell clonal expansion were also seen in some patients who did not respond. After ivuxolimab, CD8+ T cells had more expanded clones than CD4+ T cells on average.

The trial excluded patients who had a history of autoimmune disease or who were on systemic immunosuppression. Peripheral blood for TCR sequencing was collected from all dose cohorts at baseline, on cycle 4 day 1, and on cycle 7 day 1. The samples were drawn from a first-in-human, open-label, multicenter phase I dose-escalation trial of ivuxolimab. The trial enrolled adults with locally advanced or metastatic head and neck squamous cell, hepatocellular, melanoma or renal cell carcinoma. Before TCR sequencing, CD4+ T cells and CD8+ T cells from peripheral blood were sorted into separate populations. The junction shows trimming of 2 bases on V and 5 bases on J, and the gene matches do not reach 6 bases of it. Taken from cysteine to phenylalanine, the CDR3 has 14 residues. Only the CDR3 region is kept as DNA, spanning 42 bases read in frame from base 1. From the germline V gene, CDR1 is LGHNA and CDR2 is YSLEER.

Genomic DNA was isolated from the sorted cells so that the TCRbeta CDR3 region could be sequenced. TCRbeta CDR3 regions were sequenced using the immunoSEQ Assay. TCRdb provides this immuneACCESS table in a form limited to in-frame rearrangements. Some clones are lacking; in checked studies, under half of them reflect an unresolved V gene, and why the rest are absent is not known. The sample contains around 43,000 clones, about 89% of them found a single time. Of the sample, about 12% is held by the ten largest clones. As for this clone: Which antigen it targets is not known. No per-base quality is available; no much larger clone lies one base away.

The receptor was derived from an adult with an advanced solid tumor such as melanoma, head and neck, liver or kidney cancer. The V and J segments used are TRBV4-3 and TRBJ2-7; TRBD1 fits 7 bases in the junction. Sequenced here: CD4+ or CD8+ T cells sorted from blood, sampled in a trial of the OX40 agonist ivuxolimab. Here the CDR3 is given as CASSQTGTADEQYF. The DNA reads as follows: TGCGCCAGCAGCCAAACCGGGACAGCGGACGAGCAGTACTTC.